The 16 T cell receptor beta chains presented below share a single source sample, sequenced in a study of shared clonotypes between healthy human individuals. The method was immunoSEQ multiplex PCR; TCRdb's version includes in-frame clones alone and lacks a portion of them. The sample lists more than 2 million clones; approximately 95% were seen once. Sequenced sample: naive CD4+ T cells sorted from blood. Documented subset: CD45RA+ positively selected. Receptors were obtained from a man younger than 30 in good health.

In this sample, this clone turned up once. The chain uses TRBV5-1 and TRBJ1-1; 11 bases map to TRBD1. The V segment lost 0 bases and the J segment 4 bases; nucleotides outside the gene matches: 8. The CDR3 totals 17 residues. Germline V CDR1 and CDR2: SGHRS, YFSETQ. CDR3 sequence: CASSLVRTGGTGTEAFF. CDR3 bases: TGCGCCAGCAGCTTGGTTAGGACAGGGGGCACGGGCACTGAAGCTTTCTTT.

This chain joins TRBV6-5 and TRBJ2-3; D remains unclear. Germline CDR1 reads MNHEY; CDR2 reads SVGAGI. The CDR3 runs 14 residues. V lost 4 bases to trimming and J lost 2 bases, with 10 bases between them. The CDR3 sequence is CASSFFGPTDTQYF. The CDR3 DNA sequence: TGTGCCAGCAGTTTCTTTGGACCCACAGATACGCAGTATTTT.

The rearrangement joins TRBV7-9 to TRBJ2-6; D ambiguous. Trimming took 1 base from V and 0 from J, leaving 10 bases between them. Germline V lookup: CDR1 SEHNR, CDR2 FQNEAQ (reference sequence). This CDR3 has 17 amino acids. The CDR3 region has the DNA TGTGCCAGCAGCTTAGATCTGAGTCTCTCTGGGGCCAACGTCCTGACTTTC. It translates to CASSLDLSLSGANVLTF.

This rearrangement joins TRBV7-9 to TRBJ2-2; D unresolved. CDR1 SEHNR and CDR2 FQNEAQ come from the germline V gene (reference sequence). The CDR3 length is 14 residues. Trimming removed 2 bases from V and 4 bases from J, with 8 bases in between. DNA of the CDR3: TGTGCCAGCAGCTTAAGTATGTCCACCGGGGAGCTGTTTTTT. This sequence encodes CASSLSMSTGELFF.

On this clone itself: Other DNA sequences within the sample encode an identical CDR3. This chain connects TRBV7-8 to TRBJ1-5; no firm D call. The V gene's germline CDR1 is SGHVS and CDR2 FQNEAQ. CDR3 size: 13 residues. Between the trimmed V and J ends, which lost 1 base and 6 bases, there was a span of 7 bases. The DNA for the CDR3 is TGTGCCAGCAGCTTAGGGGGTGGTCAGCCCCAGCATTTT. Amino acids: CASSLGGGQPQHF.

The chain uses TRBV13 and TRBJ2-3, with a possible D match to TRBD2 (6 bases). The germline V gene has CDR1 PRHDT and CDR2 FYEKMQ (reference sequence). V lost 6 bases and J 2 bases, leaving 15 bases between the germline ends. The CDR3 totals 15 residues. CDR3 DNA: TGTGCCAGCAGTCTACGGGACTCCATCACAGATACGCAGTATTTT. It yields the protein CASSLRDSITDTQYF.

The gene calls are TRBV9 and TRBJ1-5; maybe TRBD1 (6 bases). The CDR3 is made up of 13 amino acids. V lost 3 bases and J lost 7, with 11 bases in between. CDR1 and CDR2 from the germline V gene are SGDLS and YYNGEE. The CDR3 loop reads CASSEQGFQPQHF. CDR3 coding DNA: TGTGCCAGCAGCGAACAGGGTTTCCAGCCCCAGCATTTT.

The chain couples TRBV12-5 to TRBJ1-6; D is ambiguous. The germline CDR1 and CDR2 sequences are LGHNT and FRNRAP. This CDR3 is built from 17 residues. The V gene lost 6 bases and the J gene lost 2 bases, with 17 bases spanning the gap. CDR3: CASGLGPYLPYNSPLHF. The CDR3 DNA follows: TGTGCTAGTGGCCTTGGGCCTTATCTGCCCTATAATTCACCCCTCCACTTT.

The chain has TRBV5-1 and TRBJ1-1, with 11 positions matching TRBD1. Trimming removed 3 bases from V and 4 bases from J; junction bases left unmatched: 5. Germline V lookup: CDR1 SGHRS, CDR2 YFSETQ. The CDR3 is made up of 15 amino acids. Written as DNA, the CDR3 is TGCGCCAGCAGCTCAGGACAGGGGGCGTCCACTGAAGCTTTCTTT. Translating gives CASSSGQGASTEAFF.

This clone has only one observation. This chain uses TRBV5-1 with TRBJ1-5; D ambiguous. Germline assignment: CDR1 SGHRS and CDR2 YFSETQ. The CDR3 extends over 16 amino acids. V dropped 3 bases and J dropped 3 bases, with 16 bases sitting between them. This chain's CDR3 is CASSSTPIGPNQPQHF. DNA of the CDR3: TGCGCCAGCAGCTCTACGCCTATAGGGCCCAATCAGCCCCAGCATTTT.

The table lists this clone with a count of one. The chain uses TRBV18 and TRBJ1-1; D is unclear. The CDR3 consists of 15 residues. CDR1 and CDR2 from the germline V gene are KGHSH and LQKENI. V lost 1 base, J lost 7 bases, and 16 bases lay in between. For the CDR3, the DNA is TGTGCCAGCTCACCACTAGTTGCCAGCCTCGGTGAAGCTTTCTTT. Amino acid sequence: CASSPLVASLGEAFF.

V and J are TRBV19 and TRBJ1-1; a possible D gene is TRBD1 (5 bases). Trimming cost V 5 bases and J 0 bases, with 16 bases left between them. Germline V gene sequence: CDR1 LNHDA, CDR2 SQIVND (reference sequence). This CDR3 has 16 amino acids. The CDR3 bases are TGTGCCAGTAGTCTCCACGGAGGGGCGTTGAACACTGAAGCTTTCTTT. Its protein product is CASSLHGGALNTEAFF.

Of note for this clone: Distinct nucleotide sequences in the sample also encode this CDR3. The chain combines TRBV27 with TRBJ2-2, with TRBD2 matching 11 bases. This CDR3 is 13 amino acids long. V was clipped by 6 bases and J by 6 bases; unmatched bases: 0. Germline assignment: CDR1 MNHEY and CDR2 SMNVEV (reference sequence). CDR3 loop: CASRLAGAGELFF. The CDR3 nucleotides are TGTGCCAGCAGACTAGCGGGAGCCGGGGAGCTGTTTTTT.

The chain uses TRBV28 and TRBJ1-2; D not certain. Trimming left V 4 bases short and J 2 bases short, with 14 bases between. This CDR3 contains 15 residues. Per germline, CDR1 MDHEN and CDR2 SYDVKM. The CDR3 region has the DNA TGTGCCAGCAGTTCAACGGGCGGACCGAACTATGGCTACACCTTC. This translates into CASSSTGGPNYGYTF.

V is TRBV25-1 and J is TRBJ1-5, with a weak D call TRBD1 (5 bases). CDR1 MGHDK and CDR2 SYGVNS come from the germline V gene. The V end lost 3 bases, the J end lost 7 bases, and 13 bases lay between the germline ends. The CDR3 length is 14 residues. The CDR3 region has the DNA TGTGCCAGCAGTGACTCAGGGAAGGGACAGCCCCAGCATTTT. As protein: CASSDSGKGQPQHF.

V is TRBV7-8 and J is TRBJ2-7; D not certain. The CDR3 extends over 14 amino acids. V lost 2 bases and J 1 base, leaving 9 bases between the germline ends. CDR1 and CDR2 (germline): SGHVS, FQNEAQ. In nucleotides, the CDR3 is TGTGCCAGCAGCTTACGGGCTCTATCCTACGAGCAGTACTTC. Amino acids: CASSLRALSYEQYF.